This record looks at one T cell receptor beta chain sequence and its context. The data originate from a study of blood T cells in healthy people across ages. Study at large: Per two T cells, about one barcoded beta molecule was captured through template switching.

A second PCR, run for roughly 7 to 12 cycles, used a sample-barcoded 5' primer plus a J-beta primer mix. TCRdb processed the 5' RACE reads anew with MiXCR; each CDR3 protein has one entry. The data show some 760,000 distinct CDR3 sequences, with 20% to 25% seen just once and 9.4% held by the top ten. Trimming left V 6 bases short and J 5 bases short, with 17 bases between. This CDR3 has 14 residues. CDR1 is SQVTM, CDR2 ANQGSEA, per germline. The same data also went into a second study, on T cells of mothers and their children. That report notes: Per child, roughly 3.1 million TCR beta CDR3 reads were obtained, against over 10 million per mother.

The sequenced material came from blood. The chain uses TRBV29-1 and TRBJ1-5; possibly TRBD1 for D (6 bases). This TCR derives from a boy younger than 18 in good health. Here the CDR3 DNA reads TGCAGCGTAAAACTACAGGGTCCTCATCAGCCCCAGCATTTT. This encodes CSVKLQGPHQPQHF.